The entry below gives a single TCR beta chain sequence along with its context. As yet, its antigen is unknown. Clones were read by immunoSEQ multiplex PCR, and TCRdb kept only the in-frame ones, dropping some. Altogether about 62,000 clones are present, 79% being singletons, with the ten largest covering 9.5% to 13%. V was pared by 3 bases and J by 3 bases, with 6 bases of the junction left unmatched. The CDR3 extends over 15 amino acids. CDR1 and CDR2 from the germline V gene are MNHNS and SASEGT. The cohort excluded patients with autoimmune disease history or systemic immunosuppression. The record originates from a study of OX40 agonist ivuxolimab in advanced cancers. Study overall: Patients with hepatocellular carcinoma, melanoma, renal cell or head and neck cancer made up the dose-escalation patients. Partial responses occurred in three patients (one hepatocellular carcinoma, two cutaneous melanoma). Study-level findings and limits: Not determined was the antigen specificity of the expanded peripheral T cells.

The source was CD4+ or CD8+ T cells sorted from blood, collected in a trial of the OX40 agonist ivuxolimab. The sequence derives from an adult with an advanced solid tumor such as melanoma, head and neck, liver or kidney cancer. This chain joins TRBV6-1 and TRBJ1-2, with TRBD1 matching over 8 bases. The DNA of the CDR3 is TGTGCCAGCAGTGATCGGACAGGGAGAGACTATGGCTACACCTTC. Amino acid sequence: CASSDRTGRDYGYTF.